The text below deals with one T cell receptor (beta chain). Its antigen remains unidentified. Germline loops: CDR1 DFQATT, CDR2 SNEGSKA (reference sequence). CDR3 length equals 13 residues. This entry comes from a study of T cells in Graves' hyperthyroidism and ophthalmopathy. The study, taken as a whole, reports: Ophthalmopathy cases were set apart from stable hyperthyroidism by a 13 V-J model.

Regions amplified from RNA transcripts were the TCR beta CDR3 regions. The HTBI primer set served for first-round RT-PCR of the TCR CDR3. TCRdb re-called the multiplex PCR reads with MiXCR, one entry per CDR3 protein. The sample holds about 560,000 distinct CDR3 sequences, approximately 16% seen once. Diagnoses were established using clinical symptoms, serum thyroxine and TRAb, thyroid ultrasound and orbital computed tomography. From 9 to 10 ml of fresh peripheral blood, PBMCs were isolated. The rearrangement links TRBV20-1 to TRBJ1-2; tentatively, D is TRBD1 (5 bases). Sequences were obtained from blood. The receptor was isolated from a woman younger than 35 with Graves' hyperthyroidism. In nucleotides, the CDR3 is TGCGGGGCGGTAGAGGGGAATGACTATGGCTACACCTTC. It encodes CGAVEGNDYGYTF.